The entry that follows covers one T cell receptor beta chain sequence. Antigen specificity is unknown. The sample is drawn from a study of cytomegalovirus exposure and HLA in healthy donors. Trimming left V 2 bases short and J 1 base short, with 3 bases between. Germline V gives CDR1 MNHNS, CDR2 SASEGT. The CDR3 consists of 12 residues. The PCR had 60 Vbeta and 13 Jbeta primers. This table comes from immunoSEQ multiplex PCR, and its TCRdb copy is limited to in-frame clones, with some not included. The data show some 140,000 clones, with over 60% seen just once and approximately 1.2% held by the top ten. General study findings and limits: TCR beta V- and J-gene trimming was later associated with a missense DCLRE1C variant. Later analysis showed most CMV-associated TCR beta chains appearing HLA-restricted. CMV serostatus was the only recorded immune exposure for donors.

The sequencing sample was made of PBMCs. The origin of this receptor is a male donor in good health and CMV-seropositive. This chain links TRBV6-1 with TRBJ2-7; D not resolved. The CDR3 DNA sequence: TGTGCCAGCAGTGAACTATCCTACGAGCAGTACTTC. Its protein is CASSELSYEQYF.